This T cell receptor beta chain was sequenced in a study of beta chain features in type 1 diabetes. Whole-study findings and limits: In every one of the four CD4+ subsets, TCRB CDR3s were moderately but significantly shorter in Type 1 diabetes patients.

Via CD45RO/CCR7/CD25/CD127/CD95/CD27, cells of the CD4+ naive, central memory, regulatory and stem cell-like memory subsets were sorted. Between the trimmed V and J ends, which lost 3 bases and 6 bases, there was a span of 12 bases. CDR3 size: 13 residues. Germline V gives CDR1 MDHEN, CDR2 SYDVKM. Expressed TCRB transcripts were sequenced because the isolated RNA had all been reverse transcribed beforehand. Libraries were prepared by immunoSEQ multiplex PCR; TCRdb keeps only in-frame clonotypes and omits some of them. The table lists around 600,000 clones, around 12% of them singletons. This clone was seen a few times. Its antigen is not identified.

Sequenced: naive CD4+ T cells from blood. The source of this sequence is a man aged 25 to 45 with type 1 diabetes. The J gene is TRBJ2-7, the V gene TRBV28; D possibly matches TRBD1 or TRBD2 (5 bases each). The CDR3 reads CASSLGTPGEQYF. The CDR3 coding sequence is TGTGCCAGCAGTTTGGGGACGCCTGGCGAGCAGTACTTC.